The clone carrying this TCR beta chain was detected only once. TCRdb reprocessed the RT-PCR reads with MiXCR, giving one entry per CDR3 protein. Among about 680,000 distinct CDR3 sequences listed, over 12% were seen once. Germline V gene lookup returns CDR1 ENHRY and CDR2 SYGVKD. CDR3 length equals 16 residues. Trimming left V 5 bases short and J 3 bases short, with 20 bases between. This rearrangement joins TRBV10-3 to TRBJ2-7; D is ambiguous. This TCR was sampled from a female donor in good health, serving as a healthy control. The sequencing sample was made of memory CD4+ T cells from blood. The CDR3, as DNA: TGTGCCATCAGTTACCCGACTGATTCCCATAGCTACGAGCAGTACTTC. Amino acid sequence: CAISYPTDSHSYEQYF.